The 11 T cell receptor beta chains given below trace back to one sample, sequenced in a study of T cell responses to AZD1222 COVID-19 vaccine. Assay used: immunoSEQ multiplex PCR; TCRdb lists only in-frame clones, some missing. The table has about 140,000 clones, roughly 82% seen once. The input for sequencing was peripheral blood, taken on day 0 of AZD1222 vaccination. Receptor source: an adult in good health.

The CDR3 sequence is CASSRRDRVDSPLHF. The CDR3 region has the DNA TGTGCCAGCTCACGCCGGGACAGGGTTGATTCACCCCTCCACTTT. This chain joins TRBV18 and TRBJ1-6, with 9 bases lining up with TRBD1. Germline CDR1 reads KGHSH; CDR2 reads LQKENI. J was trimmed by 8 bases and V by 4 bases; bases with no gene match: 6. The CDR3 length is 15 residues.

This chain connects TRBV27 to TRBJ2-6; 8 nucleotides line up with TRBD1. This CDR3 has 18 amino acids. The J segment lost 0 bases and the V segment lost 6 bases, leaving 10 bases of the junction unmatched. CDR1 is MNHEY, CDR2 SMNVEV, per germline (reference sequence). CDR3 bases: TGTGCCAGCAGCTCGGACAGGGTTCTCCCCTCTGGGGCCAACGTCCTGACTTTC. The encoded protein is CASSSDRVLPSGANVLTF.

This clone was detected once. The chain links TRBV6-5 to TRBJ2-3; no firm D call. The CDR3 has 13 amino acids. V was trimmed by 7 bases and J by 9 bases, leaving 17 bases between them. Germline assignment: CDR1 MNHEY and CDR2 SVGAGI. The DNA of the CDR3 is TGTGCCAGCACTGTGGCTAGGCAGGAAACGCAGTATTTT. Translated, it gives CASTVARQETQYF.

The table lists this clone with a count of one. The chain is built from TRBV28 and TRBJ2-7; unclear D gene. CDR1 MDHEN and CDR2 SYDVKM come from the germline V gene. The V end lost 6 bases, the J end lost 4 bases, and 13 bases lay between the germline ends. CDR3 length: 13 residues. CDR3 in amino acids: CASSYPPGYEQYF. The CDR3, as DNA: TGTGCCAGCAGCTACCCACCTGGTTACGAGCAGTACTTC.

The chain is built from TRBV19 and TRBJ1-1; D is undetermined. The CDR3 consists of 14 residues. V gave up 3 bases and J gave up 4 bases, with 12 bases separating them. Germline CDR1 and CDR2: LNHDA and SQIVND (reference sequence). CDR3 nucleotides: TGTGCCAGTAGTATTTCCGGCGGGCCCACTGAAGCTTTCTTT. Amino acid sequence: CASSISGGPTEAFF.

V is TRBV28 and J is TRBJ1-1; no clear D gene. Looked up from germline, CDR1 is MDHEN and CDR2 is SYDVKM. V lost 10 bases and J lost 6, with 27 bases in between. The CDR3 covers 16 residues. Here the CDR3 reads CAILKGDGWASAEAFF. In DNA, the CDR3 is TGTGCCATCCTCAAAGGCGACGGATGGGCGAGTGCTGAAGCTTTCTTT.

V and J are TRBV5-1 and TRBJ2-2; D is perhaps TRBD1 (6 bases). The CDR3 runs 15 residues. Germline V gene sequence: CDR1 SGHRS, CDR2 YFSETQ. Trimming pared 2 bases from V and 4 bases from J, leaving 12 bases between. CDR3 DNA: TGCGCCAGCAGCTTACAGGGATTCCGCACCGGGGAGCTGTTTTTT. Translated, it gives CASSLQGFRTGELFF.

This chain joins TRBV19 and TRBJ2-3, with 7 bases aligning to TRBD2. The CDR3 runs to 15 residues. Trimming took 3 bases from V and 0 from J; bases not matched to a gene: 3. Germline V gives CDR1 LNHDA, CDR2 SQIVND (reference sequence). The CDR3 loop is CASSIGRGSTDTQYF. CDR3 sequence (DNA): TGTGCCAGTAGTATTGGGCGGGGGAGCACAGATACGCAGTATTTT.

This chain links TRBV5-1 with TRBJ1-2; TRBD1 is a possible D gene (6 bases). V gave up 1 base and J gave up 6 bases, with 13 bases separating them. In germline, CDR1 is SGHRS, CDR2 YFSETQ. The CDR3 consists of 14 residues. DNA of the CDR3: TGCGCCAGCAGCTTGATAGGGGGGGAAGATGGCTACACCTTC. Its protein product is CASSLIGGEDGYTF. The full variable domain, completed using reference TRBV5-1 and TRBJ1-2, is KAGVTQTPRYLIKTRGQQVTLSCSPISGHRSVSWYQQTPGQGLQFLFEYFSETQRNKGNFPGRFSGRQFSNSRSEMNVSTLELGDSALYLCASSLIGGEDGYTFGSGTRLTVV.

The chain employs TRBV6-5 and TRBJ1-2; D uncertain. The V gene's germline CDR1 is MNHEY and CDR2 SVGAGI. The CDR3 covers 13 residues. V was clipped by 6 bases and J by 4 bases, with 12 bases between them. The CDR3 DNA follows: TGTGCCAGCAGCCGCCAGATGCTCTATGGCTACACCTTC. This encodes CASSRQMLYGYTF.

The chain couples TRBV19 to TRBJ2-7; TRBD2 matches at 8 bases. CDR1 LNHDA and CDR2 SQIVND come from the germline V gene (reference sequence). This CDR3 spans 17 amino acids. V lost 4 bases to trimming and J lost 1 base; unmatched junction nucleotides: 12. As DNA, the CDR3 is TGTGCCAGTAGTACCGAGCTCGGCGGGGGGCCTTCCTACGAGCAGTACTTC. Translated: CASSTELGGGPSYEQYF. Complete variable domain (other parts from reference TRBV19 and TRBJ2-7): DGGITQSPKYLFRKEGQNVTLSCEQNLNHDAMYWYRQDPGQGLRLIYYSQIVNDFQKGDIAEGYSVSREKKESFPLTVTSAQKNPTAFYLCASSTELGGGPSYEQYFGPGTRLTVT.